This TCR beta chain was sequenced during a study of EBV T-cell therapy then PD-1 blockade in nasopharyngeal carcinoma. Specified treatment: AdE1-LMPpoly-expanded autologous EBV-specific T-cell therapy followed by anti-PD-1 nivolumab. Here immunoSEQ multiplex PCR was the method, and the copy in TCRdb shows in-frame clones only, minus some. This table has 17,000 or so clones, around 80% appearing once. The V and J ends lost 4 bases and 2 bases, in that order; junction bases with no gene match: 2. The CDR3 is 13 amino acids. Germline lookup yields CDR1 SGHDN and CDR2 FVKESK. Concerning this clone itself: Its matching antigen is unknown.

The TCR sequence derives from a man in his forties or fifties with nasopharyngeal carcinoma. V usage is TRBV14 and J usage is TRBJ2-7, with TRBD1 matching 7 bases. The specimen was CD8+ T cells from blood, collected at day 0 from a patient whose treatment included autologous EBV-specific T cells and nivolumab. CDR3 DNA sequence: TGTGCCAGCAGCCGGGACAGACCCTACGAGCAGTACTTC. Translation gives CASSRDRPYEQYF.